These T cell receptor beta chains were read from a single sample in a study of T cells in Graves' hyperthyroidism and ophthalmopathy. TCRdb reanalysed the multiplex PCR reads using MiXCR and keeps one entry per CDR3 protein. The sample contains a few hundred thousand distinct CDR3 sequences, about 18% of which appear only once. Sequenced sample: blood. The receptors here all came from a man aged 18 to 29 with Graves' ophthalmopathy. Each CDR3 is given with its conserved first and last residue. The D gene is left open where the match is weak. Size is omitted from some rows. Given values are once, few, many or a class for expanded clones.

v_gene	j_gene	abundance	d_gene	CDR3aa	CDR3nt
TRBV18	TRBJ2-1	many	TRBD1	CASSPPSQGVYNEQFF	TGTGCCAGCTCACCACCCTCACAGGGGGTCTACAATGAGCAGTTCTTC
TRBV5-1	TRBJ2-2	-	TRBD2	CASSLATSGAGELFF	TGCGCCAGCAGCTTGGCTACTAGCGGCGCCGGGGAGCTGTTTTTT
TRBV6-5	TRBJ2-1	many	TRBD2	CASSYFTSGNNEQFF	TGTGCCAGCAGTTACTTTACTAGCGGGAACAATGAGCAGTTCTTC
TRBV9	TRBJ1-4	-	-	CASSGGLRDSNEKLFF	TGTGCCAGCAGCGGAGGTCTAAGGGACTCTAATGAAAAACTGTTTTTT
TRBV12-3/TRBV12-4	TRBJ1-2	many	TRBD1	CASSLTGTGGVNYGYTF	TGTGCCAGCAGTCTAACCGGGACAGGGGGTGTAAACTATGGCTACACCTTC
TRBV2	TRBJ2-7	many	-	CASLTTSGTGEQYF	TGTGCCAGCCTCACCACCAGCGGAACGGGGGAGCAGTACTTC
TRBV28	TRBJ1-2	-	-	CASSQSGTNYGYTF	TGTGCCAGCAGCCAATCCGGGACGAACTATGGCTACACCTTC
TRBV10-3	TRBJ1-1	many	-	CAISESRGSTLNTEAFF	TGTGCCATCAGTGAGTCTCGCGGGTCTACTCTGAACACTGAAGCTTTCTTT
TRBV29-1	TRBJ1-4	few	TRBD1	CSVQTQGGEKLFF	TGCAGCGTCCAAACGCAGGGGGGGGAAAAACTGTTTTTT
TRBV20-1	TRBJ2-5	many	TRBD2	CSVERGGGETQYF	TGCAGTGTCGAGCGGGGGGGCGGGGAGACCCAGTACTTC
TRBV9	TRBJ2-1	few	-	CASSVGASLSYNEQFF	TGTGCCAGCAGCGTAGGAGCTAGCCTCTCCTACAATGAGCAGTTCTTC
TRBV12-3/TRBV12-4	TRBJ2-6	few	TRBD1	CASSFLQGIGSGANVLTF	TGTGCCAGCAGTTTTCTACAGGGGATAGGATCTGGGGCCAACGTCCTGACTTTC
TRBV24-1	TRBJ1-1	-	-	CAGSFDGNTEAFF	TGTGCCGGCAGTTTTGACGGGAACACTGAAGCTTTCTTT
TRBV12-3/TRBV12-4	TRBJ1-2	many	-	CASSRGGGYGYTF	TGTGCCAGCAGCCGAGGGGGGGGCTATGGCTACACCTTC
TRBV28	TRBJ2-2	-	TRBD1	CATVDRANTGELFF	TGTGCCACCGTCGACAGGGCGAACACCGGGGAGCTGTTTTTT
TRBV15	TRBJ2-7	-	TRBD1	CATSRPGQDDSYGQYF	TGTGCCACCAGCAGGCCGGGACAGGATGACTCCTACGGGCAGTACTTC
TRBV5-6	TRBJ2-3	-	-	CASSWGGASDTQYF	TGTGCCAGCAGCTGGGGGGGGGCTTCTGATACGCAGTATTTT
TRBV5-1	TRBJ2-3	few	TRBD2	CASSPIAGEADTQYF	TGCGCCAGCAGTCCAATAGCGGGGGAGGCAGATACGCAGTATTTT
TRBV5-1	TRBJ1-1	few	-	CASSSDGGFSSEAFF	TGCGCCAGCAGCTCCGATGGGGGGTTCAGTTCTGAAGCTTTCTTT
TRBV7-9	TRBJ2-1	many	TRBD2	CASSRDSSGGAYNEQFF	TGTGCCAGCAGTCGGGACTCTAGCGGGGGGGCCTACAATGAGCAGTTCTTC